This T cell receptor beta chain was observed in a study of T cell clones after liver transplantation. Study-wide background: A pre-transplant mixed lymphocyte reaction with TCRbeta sequencing defined graft-donor-reactive clones followed in post-transplant blood.

The study's findings and limits: Graft donor-reactive T cells possibly entered the graft instead of undergoing deletion.

Sequenced by immunoSEQ multiplex PCR; TCRdb stores in-frame clones only, minus some. The table has about 120,000 clones, just over 90% seen once. With regard to this clone: Its antigen remains unknown.

This CDR3 spans 13 amino acids. The J segment lost 10 bases and the V segment lost 5 bases, leaving 10 bases of the junction unmatched. Germline assignment: CDR1 SGHNT and CDR2 YENEEA. Here the sequenced sample was CD4+ T cells from blood, taken 12 months after liver transplant. The sequence was collected from a human patient who received a liver transplant. Some of the T cells might come from the graft donor. The rearrangement uses TRBV11-3 and TRBJ1-2; 7 bases align to TRBD1. CDR3 amino acids: CASSDYRDSVYTF. The CDR3 region has the DNA TGTGCCAGCAGCGACTACAGGGACAGCGTCTACACCTTC.